This passage covers 20 T cell receptor beta chains from one sample sequenced in a study of cytomegalovirus exposure and HLA in healthy donors. 13 Jbeta primers and 60 Vbeta primers were used for the PCR. Sequenced by immunoSEQ multiplex PCR; TCRdb stores in-frame clones only, minus some. This sample has roughly 190,000 clones, with roughly 72% found just once. Input material: PBMCs. These TCRs come from a woman aged 25-40 years in good health and CMV-seropositive.

On this clone: Other DNA sequences from this sample encode an identical CDR3 as well. The V call is TRBV5-4, the J call TRBJ2-1; the match to TRBD2 covers 11 bases. The V gene's germline CDR1 is SGHNT and CDR2 YYREEE (reference sequence). V dropped 2 bases and J dropped 5; count of bases not matched to a gene: 3. CDR3 length: 15 amino acids. The CDR3 spells CASSLGTSGNNEQFF. CDR3 DNA sequence: TGTGCCAGCAGCTTAGGGACTAGCGGAAACAATGAGCAGTTCTTC. Combining the CDR3 with reference TRBV5-4 and TRBJ2-1 gives the whole variable domain ETGVTQSPTHLIKTRGQQVTLRCSSQSGHNTVSWYQQALGQGPQFIFQYYREEENGRGNFPPRFSGLQFPNYSSELNVNALELDDSALYLCASSLGTSGNNEQFFGPGTRLTVL.

The CDR3 DNA reads TGTGCCAGCCTGGACAGGAATATCTACGAGCAGTACTTC. Protein product: CASLDRNIYEQYF. The chain carries TRBV6-1 and TRBJ2-7, with TRBD1 matching 7 bases. This CDR3 spans 13 amino acids. J lost 3 bases, V lost 8 bases, and 7 bases had no gene match. The germline CDR1 and CDR2 sequences are MNHNS and SASEGT.

V and J are TRBV5-5 and TRBJ1-1, with D tentatively TRBD1 (5 bases). V gave up 4 bases and J gave up 6 bases, with 13 bases separating them. This CDR3 region has 13 residues. Germline lookup yields CDR1 SGHKS and CDR2 YYEKEE (reference sequence). The CDR3 sequence is CASSHTMGPEAFF. CDR3 coding DNA: TGTGCCAGCAGCCATACCATGGGGCCTGAAGCTTTCTTT.

This clone has just a few counts. The CDR3 region has the DNA TGTGCCAGCAGCCTGGGGTCTGACAGATTTGGAGCTTTCTTT. It encodes CASSLGSDRFGAFF. This sequence joins TRBV5-6 and TRBJ1-1; the D gene is possibly TRBD1 (5 bases). The CDR3 has 14 amino acids. V lost 4 bases, J lost 10 bases, and 20 bases lay in between. CDR1 is SGHDT, CDR2 YYEEEE, per germline.

The rearrangement joins TRBV15 to TRBJ1-1; TRBD1 matches 7 bases. The CDR3 has 14 residues. The junction had 3 bases not matched to a gene; V was cut back by 5 bases and J by 0 bases. Germline assignment: CDR1 LNHNV and CDR2 YYDKDF (reference sequence). CDR3 coding DNA: TGTGCCACCAGCTTTGACAGGGTGAACACTGAAGCTTTCTTT. This gives the protein CATSFDRVNTEAFF.

This chain uses TRBV6-6 with TRBJ1-5; a weak D match, TRBD1 (5 bases). V was pared by 6 bases and J by 7 bases, with 16 bases between. The CDR3 consists of 14 residues. Germline values: CDR1 MNHNY, CDR2 SVGAGI (reference sequence). The DNA of the CDR3 is TGTGCCAGCAGACAACCGGGACTCTGGCAGCCCCAGCATTTT. Its translation is CASRQPGLWQPQHF.

The V and J genes are TRBV27 and TRBJ2-3; D might be TRBD1 (5 bases). The CDR3 loop spans 15 amino acids. Germline CDR1 reads MNHEY; CDR2 reads SMNVEV (reference sequence). V lost 2 bases and J 2 bases, leaving 11 bases between the germline ends. The CDR3 nucleotides are TGTGCCAGCAGTTTACAGGGTTCATACACAGATACGCAGTATTTT. This translates into CASSLQGSYTDTQYF.

This chain joins TRBV6-6 and TRBJ2-1, with D perhaps matching TRBD1 (6 bases). Per the germline V gene, CDR1 is MNHNY and CDR2 is SVGAGI (reference sequence). The V and J ends lost 6 bases and 0 bases respectively, with 12 bases between them. The CDR3 has 15 residues. The CDR3 DNA follows: TGTGCCAGCAGACTCACAGGGAGCTCCTACAATGAGCAGTTCTTC. Translating gives CASRLTGSSYNEQFF.

The chain uses TRBV6-6 and TRBJ1-2, with TRBD1 matching 7 bases. The CDR3 consists of 13 residues. Germline CDR1 and CDR2: MNHNY and SVGAGI (reference sequence). The junction had 5 bases not matched to a gene; V was cut back by 6 bases and J by 4 bases. The CDR3 nucleotides read TGTGCCAGCAGCCTTTCAGGGGGCTATGGCTACACCTTC. Translating gives CASSLSGGYGYTF.

The chain uses TRBV6-1 and TRBJ1-5; D uncertain. V lost 3 bases and J 7 bases, leaving 10 bases between the germline ends. The germline V gene has CDR1 MNHNS and CDR2 SASEGT. CDR3 length equals 13 residues. CDR3 DNA: TGTGCCAGCAGTGACCGGTTGGGCCAGCCCCAGCATTTT. This gives the protein CASSDRLGQPQHF.

The chain employs TRBV6-5 and TRBJ2-3, with a tentative D call TRBD2 (6 bases). Trimming stripped 8 bases from V and 2 bases from J, with 17 bases between. Germline V gives CDR1 MNHEY, CDR2 SVGAGI. The CDR3 has 15 residues. As DNA, the CDR3 is TGTGCCAGCCAAGTAAGGGACTCCCACACAGATACGCAGTATTTT. Translated, it gives CASQVRDSHTDTQYF.

CDR3 loop: CAIGSDSNTGELFF. The DNA of the CDR3 is TGTGCCATCGGAAGTGACTCGAACACCGGGGAGCTGTTTTTT. The chain links TRBV10-3 to TRBJ2-2; D call uncertain. In germline, CDR1 is ENHRY, CDR2 SYGVKD. Trimming pared 8 bases from V and 0 bases from J, leaving 10 bases between. The CDR3 has 14 residues.

V gene TRBV6-5 combines with J gene TRBJ1-1; weak D call: TRBD1 (5 bases). CDR3 size: 14 residues. Germline lookup yields CDR1 MNHEY and CDR2 SVGAGI. V gave up 0 bases and J gave up 4 bases, with 9 bases separating them. The CDR3 sequence: CASSYSGGGTEAFF. CDR3 DNA sequence: TGTGCCAGCAGTTACTCGGGGGGTGGCACTGAAGCTTTCTTT.

The chain is built from TRBV5-1 and TRBJ1-4; 12 positions agree with TRBD1. The trim removed 4 bases at V and 7 bases at J, leaving 8 bases unmatched. Per the germline V gene, CDR1 is SGHRS and CDR2 is YFSETQ. CDR3 length: 16 amino acids. This chain's CDR3 is CASSPLGTGGSEKLFF. The CDR3, as DNA: TGCGCCAGCAGCCCGTTGGGGACAGGGGGCTCTGAAAAACTGTTTTTT.

This clone was detected once. V usage is TRBV30 and J usage is TRBJ1-1; a weak D match, TRBD1 (5 bases). Trimming shortened V by 8 bases and J by 4 bases, and 14 bases separated the two germline ends. The CDR3 is made up of 12 amino acids. Germline CDR1 is GTSNPN and CDR2 is SVGIG (reference sequence). CDR3 sequence: CAVLWGVTEAFF. As DNA, the CDR3 is TGTGCCGTCTTGTGGGGGGTCACTGAAGCTTTCTTT.

This rearrangement joins TRBV2 to TRBJ1-2, with TRBD1 identical over 7 bases. Germline CDR1 SNHLY, CDR2 FYNNEI. With V trimmed by 5 bases and J by 4 bases, 4 bases remained unmatched. The CDR3 length is 13 residues. The DNA for the CDR3 is TGTGCCAGCAGTACAGGGGACGGCTATGGCTACACCTTC. Protein product: CASSTGDGYGYTF.

This rearrangement joins TRBV10-3 to TRBJ2-7, with unresolved D. The CDR3 loop spans 14 amino acids. Trimming took 2 bases from V and 1 from J, leaving 9 bases between them. Germline V gene data show CDR1 as ENHRY and CDR2 as SYGVKD. CDR3 region: CAISEVADSYEQYF. CDR3 in DNA: TGTGCCATCAGTGAGGTGGCGGATTCCTACGAGCAGTACTTC.

The chain couples TRBV28 to TRBJ1-1, with D possibly matching TRBD1 (5 bases). V lost 4 bases to trimming and J lost 5 bases, with 11 bases between them. This CDR3 spans 13 amino acids. Germline assignment: CDR1 MDHEN and CDR2 SYDVKM. CDR3: CASSSGGATEAFF. The CDR3 nucleotides are TGTGCCAGCAGTTCCGGGGGTGCGACTGAAGCTTTCTTT.

The rearrangement links TRBV18 to TRBJ2-3; 12 nucleotides align to TRBD2. CDR1 and CDR2 from the germline V gene are KGHSH and LQKENI. CDR3 size: 14 residues. J was trimmed by 14 bases and V by 0 bases; bases with no gene match: 6. Here the CDR3 DNA reads TGTGCCAGCTCACCACCCGCTAGCGGGGGGGCCGGGTATTTT. It specifies CASSPPASGGAGYF.

The chain has TRBV30 and TRBJ2-7; D possibly corresponds to TRBD2 (5 bases). Looked up from germline, CDR1 is GTSNPN and CDR2 is SVGIG (reference sequence). V dropped 0 bases and J dropped 3 bases, with 9 bases sitting between them. The CDR3 contains 13 residues. CDR3 residues: CAWSVPRGYEQYF. The CDR3 DNA follows: TGTGCCTGGAGTGTCCCCCGGGGCTACGAGCAGTACTTC.